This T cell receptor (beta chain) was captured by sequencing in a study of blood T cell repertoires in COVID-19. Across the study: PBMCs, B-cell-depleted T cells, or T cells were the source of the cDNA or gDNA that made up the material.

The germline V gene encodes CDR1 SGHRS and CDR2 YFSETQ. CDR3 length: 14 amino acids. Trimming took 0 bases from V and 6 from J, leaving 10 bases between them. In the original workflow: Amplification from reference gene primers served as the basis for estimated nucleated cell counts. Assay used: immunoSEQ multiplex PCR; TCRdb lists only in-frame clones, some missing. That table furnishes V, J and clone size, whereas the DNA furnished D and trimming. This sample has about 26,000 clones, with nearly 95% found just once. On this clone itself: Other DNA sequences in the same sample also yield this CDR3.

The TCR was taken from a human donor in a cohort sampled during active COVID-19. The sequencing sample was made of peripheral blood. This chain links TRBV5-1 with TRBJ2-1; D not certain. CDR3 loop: CASSLESGGNEQFF. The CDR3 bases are TGCGCCAGCAGCTTGGAATCGGGTGGCAATGAGCAGTTCTTC.